The clone carrying this T cell receptor (beta chain) was recorded once. The data are from a study of blood T cell repertoires in COVID-19. Produced via immunoSEQ multiplex PCR; TCRdb's table is partial and in-frame only. Of fewer than 110,000 clones in the sample, nearly 90% were seen once. The CDR3 runs to 17 residues. The V segment lost 4 bases and the J segment 4 bases; nucleotides outside the gene matches: 13. CDR1 and CDR2 (germline): SGHRS, YFSETQ. The V gene is TRBV5-1, the J gene TRBJ2-5, with 10 bases matching TRBD1. The TCR sequence derives from a man aged 50-59 years in a cohort sampled during active COVID-19. Sequenced input: peripheral blood. CDR3 protein: CASSPVPGQGTGETQYF. The CDR3, as DNA: TGCGCCAGCAGCCCAGTACCGGGACAGGGGACGGGAGAGACCCAGTACTTC.